The 25 T cell receptor beta chains in this list originate from one sample, sequenced in a study of PD-L1 blockade in urothelial cancer. This table comes from immunoSEQ multiplex PCR, and its TCRdb copy is limited to in-frame clones, with some not included. The table has some 120,000 clones, around 86% seen once. As to time point: peripheral blood 6 weeks after treatment start. Sequenced here: PBMCs, sampled around atezolizumab (anti-PD-L1) treatment. Every receptor here comes from a man aged 45-65 years with urothelial cancer.

This rearrangement joins TRBV7-6 to TRBJ1-4; 7 bases are a match to TRBD1. This CDR3 contains 14 residues. Germline assignment: CDR1 SGHVS and CDR2 FNYEAQ. Losses at the gene ends were 3 bases for V and 4 bases for J; bases not matched to a gene: 2. As DNA, the CDR3 is TGTGCCAGCAGCTTGGGACAGCTTAATGAAAAACTGTTTTTT. It encodes CASSLGQLNEKLFF. The entire variable domain, with the rest obtained from reference TRBV7-6 and TRBJ1-4, is as follows: GAGVSQSPRYKVTKRGQDVALRCDPISGHVSLYWYRQALGQGPEFLTYFNYEAQQDKSGLPNDRFSAERPEGSISTLTIQRTEQRDSAMYRCASSLGQLNEKLFFGSGTQLSVL.

For the CDR3, the DNA is TGTGCCAGCAGTTACTCGACGGGGATCACTGAAGCTTTCTTT. This gives the protein CASSYSTGITEAFF. V usage is TRBV6-6 and J usage is TRBJ1-1; D remains unclear. The CDR3 extends over 14 amino acids. Trimming removed 0 bases from V and 4 bases from J, with 9 bases in between. CDR1 MNHNY and CDR2 SVGAGI come from the germline V gene (reference sequence).

The chain links TRBV29-1 to TRBJ1-3; 7 nucleotides agree with TRBD1. V lost 6 bases, J lost 0 bases, and 5 bases stayed unmatched. The CDR3 consists of 14 residues. Looked up from germline, CDR1 is SQVTM and CDR2 is ANQGSEA. The CDR3 DNA follows: TGCAGCGTCAAAAGGACAGGCTCTGGAAACACCATATATTTT. Translated, it gives CSVKRTGSGNTIYF.

V is TRBV14 and J is TRBJ2-5, with TRBD1 matching 8 bases. V was pared by 7 bases and J by 5 bases, with 6 bases of the junction left unmatched. The germline V gene has CDR1 SGHDN and CDR2 FVKESK. The CDR3 spans 13 residues. DNA of the CDR3: TGTGCCAGCAACCGACAGGGGTCGGAGACCCAGTACTTC. The encoded protein is CASNRQGSETQYF.

V and J are TRBV9 and TRBJ2-1, with 11 bases identical to TRBD2. There are 15 residues in the CDR3. Germline CDR1 reads SGDLS; CDR2 reads YYNGEE. The ends lost 0 bases at V and 7 bases at J; junction bases unmatched: 3. CDR3 nucleotides: TGTGCCAGCAGCGTAGGGACTAGCGGGCCTAATGAGCAGTTCTTC. Translating gives CASSVGTSGPNEQFF.

J is TRBJ1-1 and V is TRBV11-2; TRBD1 aligns across 8 bases. This CDR3 is 13 amino acids long. After removal of 6 bases from V and 7 bases from J, the junction contained 7 bases not matched to a gene. Germline CDR1 reads SGHAT; CDR2 reads FQNNGV. In nucleotides, the CDR3 is TGTGCCAGCAGTCCGGACAGGGAACGTGAAGCTTTCTTT. Translated, it gives CASSPDREREAFF.

This clone showed up just a few times. Other DNA sequences in this sample translate to the same CDR3. The chain recombines TRBV9 with TRBJ1-2, with D perhaps matching TRBD1 (6 bases). Germline assignment: CDR1 SGDLS and CDR2 YYNGEE. The CDR3 runs 14 residues. V was clipped by 0 bases and J by 5 bases, with 11 bases between them. For the CDR3, the DNA is TGTGCCAGCAGCGTAGCTAGCCAGGGGTATGGCTACACCTTC. This codes for CASSVASQGYGYTF.

J is TRBJ1-2 and V is TRBV5-1, with D possibly TRBD1 on 5 matching bases. V was clipped by 2 bases and J by 5 bases, with 10 bases between them. The CDR3 sequence is 13 residues long. CDR1 SGHRS and CDR2 YFSETQ come from the germline V gene. The CDR3 protein is CASSLGTEYGYTF. CDR3 nucleotide sequence: TGCGCCAGCAGCTTAGGGACTGAATATGGCTACACCTTC. The full variable domain, completed using reference TRBV5-1 and TRBJ1-2, is KAGVTQTPRYLIKTRGQQVTLSCSPISGHRSVSWYQQTPGQGLQFLFEYFSETQRNKGNFPGRFSGRQFSNSRSEMNVSTLELGDSALYLCASSLGTEYGYTFGSGTRLTVV.

This clone was observed a single time. The chain employs TRBV15 and TRBJ2-7, with a possible D match to TRBD1 (6 bases). V shed 3 bases and J shed 3 bases, with 12 bases lying between them. Germline loops: CDR1 LNHNV, CDR2 YYDKDF (reference sequence). CDR3 size: 14 residues. The CDR3 nucleotides read TGTGCCACCAGCAGCTCCAGGGGCTACTACGAGCAGTACTTC. This sequence encodes CATSSSRGYYEQYF.

This chain uses TRBV19 with TRBJ2-1; perhaps TRBD2 as D (5 bases). The germline V gene encodes CDR1 LNHDA and CDR2 SQIVND (reference sequence). Trimming took off 5 bases at V and 6 bases at J, with 11 bases between the two ends. The CDR3 spans 13 residues. Here the CDR3 DNA reads TGTGCCAGTAGTTCACTGACTATCAATGAGCAGTTCTTC. Translating gives CASSSLTINEQFF.

This chain connects TRBV28 to TRBJ1-5; a weak D match, TRBD1 (6 bases). In germline, CDR1 is MDHEN, CDR2 SYDVKM. The length of the CDR3 is 16 residues. With 1 base removed from V and 0 bases from J, the gap between germline ends came to 10 bases. The chain's CDR3 is CASSLFQGYSNQPQHF. The CDR3 nucleotides are TGTGCCAGCAGTTTATTTCAGGGGTATAGCAATCAGCCCCAGCATTTT.

The genes are TRBV4-2 and TRBJ1-1, with D tentatively TRBD1 (5 bases). This CDR3 comprises 14 residues. The V gene's germline CDR1 is LGHNA and CDR2 YNFKEQ. V lost 1 base to trimming and J lost 5 bases, with 11 bases between them. CDR3 protein: CASSQGEGLTEAFF. Written as DNA, the CDR3 is TGTGCCAGCAGCCAAGGGGAGGGGCTAACTGAAGCTTTCTTT.

The chain couples TRBV18 to TRBJ2-7, with D possibly matching TRBD1 (5 bases). Between the trimmed V and J ends, which lost 6 bases and 2 bases, there was a span of 11 bases. The V gene's germline CDR1 is KGHSH and CDR2 LQKENI. The CDR3 sequence is 13 residues long. The CDR3 DNA reads as TGTGCCAGCTCCCAAAGACAGACCTACGAGCAGTACTTC. Translating it yields CASSQRQTYEQYF.

The count of this clone is one. The V call is TRBV11-3, the J call TRBJ2-3, with 7 bases lining up with TRBD1. The trim removed 1 base at V and 6 bases at J, leaving 4 bases unmatched. The CDR3 length is 14 residues. The germline V gene has CDR1 SGHNT and CDR2 YENEEA. The CDR3 reads CASSLGQGGDTQYF. The CDR3 coding sequence is TGTGCCAGCAGCTTAGGACAGGGTGGGGATACGCAGTATTTT.

The CDR3 loop is CASTAGLAYNEQFF. CDR3 bases: TGTGCCAGCACGGCGGGACTAGCCTACAATGAGCAGTTCTTC. V and J are TRBV28 and TRBJ2-1; 8 bases agree with TRBD2. Germline values: CDR1 MDHEN, CDR2 SYDVKM. The CDR3 runs to 14 residues. The V segment lost 7 bases and the J segment 2 bases; nucleotides outside the gene matches: 4.

The chain is built from TRBV4-2 and TRBJ2-5; 11 bases align to TRBD2. The CDR3 extends over 16 amino acids. Trimming took 0 bases from V and 4 from J; bases not matched to a gene: 4. Germline CDR1 is LGHNA and CDR2 is YNFKEQ. For the CDR3, the DNA is TGTGCCAGCAGCCAAGATGCTAGCGGGAGGTTAGAGACCCAGTACTTC. This translates into CASSQDASGRLETQYF.

The chain has TRBV7-2 and TRBJ1-5; D is possibly TRBD1 (5 bases). This CDR3 spans 13 amino acids. Trimming took 5 bases from V and 4 from J, leaving 9 bases between them. Germline V gives CDR1 SGHTA, CDR2 FQGNSA. In DNA form, the CDR3 reads TGTGCCAGCAGCAGAGACAGAAATCAGCCCCAGCATTTT. The encoded protein is CASSRDRNQPQHF.

The chain links TRBV5-1 to TRBJ2-1, with a possible D match to TRBD1 (6 bases). V was cut by 0 bases and J by 0 bases, with 19 bases left in between. This CDR3 contains 19 residues. Germline CDR1 is SGHRS and CDR2 is YFSETQ. The CDR3: CASSLGGLQGTSSYNEQFF. CDR3 nucleotide sequence: TGCGCCAGCAGCTTGGGGGGCCTCCAGGGGACGAGCTCCTACAATGAGCAGTTCTTC. The whole variable domain, remainder taken from reference TRBV5-1 and TRBJ2-1, is KAGVTQTPRYLIKTRGQQVTLSCSPISGHRSVSWYQQTPGQGLQFLFEYFSETQRNKGNFPGRFSGRQFSNSRSEMNVSTLELGDSALYLCASSLGGLQGTSSYNEQFFGPGTRLTVL.

The chain employs TRBV5-4 and TRBJ2-6; D uncertain. Germline CDR1 and CDR2: SGHNT and YYREEE (reference sequence). The CDR3 runs to 14 residues. Trimming cost V 2 bases and J 3 bases, with 6 bases left between them. The CDR3 coding sequence is TGTGCCAGCAGCTTTTGGAGTGGGGCCAACGTCCTGACTTTC. Translation: CASSFWSGANVLTF.

The chain carries TRBV6-1 and TRBJ2-3; 7 nucleotides align to TRBD1. The trim removed 6 bases at V and 4 bases at J, leaving 7 bases unmatched. The CDR3 length is 14 residues. Germline values: CDR1 MNHNS, CDR2 SASEGT. CDR3: CASSLTGSPDTQYF. The CDR3 bases are TGTGCCAGCAGCCTGACAGGGAGCCCAGATACGCAGTATTTT.

V usage is TRBV5-1 and J usage is TRBJ2-5; 11 bases are a match to TRBD2. CDR3 size: 16 residues. V was pared by 1 base and J by 1 base, with 3 bases of the junction left unmatched. Germline V gene lookup returns CDR1 SGHRS and CDR2 YFSETQ. The CDR3 protein is CASSLMLAGGQETQYF. The CDR3 DNA is TGCGCCAGCAGCTTGATGCTAGCGGGAGGCCAAGAGACCCAGTACTTC.

The V call is TRBV19, the J call TRBJ2-1; 12 positions match TRBD2. The CDR3 is 15 residues long. Germline CDR1 is LNHDA and CDR2 is SQIVND (reference sequence). The ends lost 7 bases at V and 5 bases at J; junction bases unmatched: 6. The CDR3 sequence is CASKTSGRIDNEQFF. The CDR3 DNA is TGTGCCAGTAAAACTAGCGGGAGGATCGACAATGAGCAGTTCTTC.

This clone was counted only a few times. The chain combines TRBV7-9 with TRBJ2-2, with D tentatively TRBD1 (5 bases). In germline, CDR1 is SEHNR, CDR2 FQNEAQ (reference sequence). This CDR3 has 13 amino acids. Trimming stripped 5 bases from V and 6 bases from J, with 10 bases between. The CDR3 is CASSHPGPGELFF. The CDR3 nucleotides read TGTGCCAGCAGCCACCCAGGGCCCGGGGAGCTGTTTTTT. Combining the CDR3 with reference TRBV7-9 and TRBJ2-2 gives the whole variable domain DTGVSQNPRHKITKRGQNVTFRCDPISEHNRLYWYRQTLGQGPEFLTYFQNEAQLEKSRLLSDRFSAERPKGSFSTLEIQRTEQGDSAMYLCASSHPGPGELFFGEGSRLTVL.

The CDR3 is CASSFRATNEKLFF. CDR3 in DNA: TGTGCCAGCAGCTTCCGTGCAACTAATGAAAAACTGTTTTTT. V is TRBV5-6 and J is TRBJ1-4; D is ambiguous. The CDR3 has 14 amino acids. CDR1 and CDR2 from the germline V gene are SGHDT and YYEEEE. V lost 2 bases to trimming and J lost 0 bases, with 5 bases between them.

V usage is TRBV25-1 and J usage is TRBJ2-2; tentatively, D is TRBD2 (5 bases). The germline V gene has CDR1 MGHDK and CDR2 SYGVNS. Trimming took 2 bases from V and 3 from J, leaving 7 bases between them. The CDR3 runs to 14 residues. The CDR3 region has the DNA TGTGCCAGCAGTGAAGCGGACTACACCGGGGAGCTGTTTTTT. This codes for CASSEADYTGELFF.